Listed below are T cell receptor beta chains from one sample, sequenced in a study of Graves' ophthalmopathy and Graves' hyperthyroidism. TCRdb re-analysed the multiplex PCR reads in MiXCR, keeping a single row per CDR3 protein. The sample records 600,000 to 650,000 distinct CDR3 sequences, 22% being singletons. The sample comprised peripheral blood. Receptors were obtained from a young woman with stable Graves' hyperthyroidism. Some clones in this sample may be carry-over from other donors' samples. Both conserved end residues are part of each CDR3. Fields, in order: V gene, J gene, CDR3 protein.

v_call: TRBV7-2
j_call: TRBJ2-7
cdr3_aa: CASSLSGGAYYEQYF

v_call: TRBV14
j_call: TRBJ2-7
cdr3_aa: CASSQMREESYEQYF

v_call: TRBV15
j_call: TRBJ1-1
cdr3_aa: CATSREGGSTEAFF

v_call: TRBV7-8
j_call: TRBJ1-1
cdr3_aa: CASRPPGLNTEAFF

v_call: TRBV20-1
j_call: TRBJ1-6
cdr3_aa: CSARGDRHNSPLHF

v_call: TRBV7-2
j_call: TRBJ1-5
cdr3_aa: CASSYTHSEAQPQHF

v_call: TRBV6-5
j_call: TRBJ2-5
cdr3_aa: CASSYSSSLGYQETQYF

v_call: TRBV12-3/TRBV12-4
j_call: TRBJ1-3
cdr3_aa: CASSRQGRGNTIYF

v_call: TRBV2
j_call: TRBJ1-1
cdr3_aa: CATLQPNTEAFF

v_call: TRBV2
j_call: TRBJ2-7
cdr3_aa: CASSERASAPYYEQYF

v_call: TRBV2
j_call: TRBJ1-1
cdr3_aa: CASKGQVTTEAFF

v_call: TRBV15
j_call: TRBJ1-5
cdr3_aa: CATSPGGAIQPQHF

v_call: TRBV6-5
j_call: TRBJ1-3
cdr3_aa: CASSYSDRGNTIYF

v_call: TRBV29-1
j_call: TRBJ2-7
cdr3_aa: CSASGGPPYEQYF